The source of this T cell receptor (beta chain) is a study of blood T cell repertoires in COVID-19. V was clipped by 7 bases and J by 1 base, with 10 bases between them. The CDR3 is 13 amino acids. Measured with immunoSEQ multiplex PCR; TCRdb has only the in-frame clones, and not every one. The repertoire includes 250,000 to 400,000 clones, around 86% of them detected once, and 1% sits in the top ten. This TCR came from a man aged 50 to 60 with active or convalescent COVID-19. Sequencing was carried out using peripheral blood. The chain links TRBV12-3 or TRBV12-4 to TRBJ1-1; no clear D gene. CDR3 region: CASTTSTNTEAFF. The CDR3 DNA sequence: TGTGCCAGCACTACTTCAACGAACACTGAAGCTTTCTTT.